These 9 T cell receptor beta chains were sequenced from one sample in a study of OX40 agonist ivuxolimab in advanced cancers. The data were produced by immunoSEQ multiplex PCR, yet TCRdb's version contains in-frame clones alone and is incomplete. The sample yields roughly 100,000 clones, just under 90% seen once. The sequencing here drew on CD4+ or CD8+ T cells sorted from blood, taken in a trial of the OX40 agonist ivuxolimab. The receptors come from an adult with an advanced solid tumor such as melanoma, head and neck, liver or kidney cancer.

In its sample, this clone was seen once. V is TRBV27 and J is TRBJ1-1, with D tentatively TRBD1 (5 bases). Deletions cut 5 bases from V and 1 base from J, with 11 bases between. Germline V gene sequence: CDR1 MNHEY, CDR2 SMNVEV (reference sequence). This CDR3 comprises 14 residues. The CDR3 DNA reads TGTGCCAGCAGTCCCAGGGCGGCGAACACTGAAGCTTTCTTT. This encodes CASSPRAANTEAFF.

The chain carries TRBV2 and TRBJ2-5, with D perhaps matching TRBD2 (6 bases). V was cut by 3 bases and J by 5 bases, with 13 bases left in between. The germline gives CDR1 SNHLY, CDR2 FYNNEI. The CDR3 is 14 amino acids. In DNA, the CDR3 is TGTGCCAGCAGTGACAGATTGGGGGGTGAGACCCAGTACTTC. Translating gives CASSDRLGGETQYF. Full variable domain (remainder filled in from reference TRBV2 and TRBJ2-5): EPEVTQTPSHQVTQMGQEVILRCVPISNHLYFYWYRQILGQKVEFLVSFYNNEISEKSEIFDDQFSVERPDGSNFTLKIRSTKLEDSAMYFCASSDRLGGETQYFGPGTRLLVL.

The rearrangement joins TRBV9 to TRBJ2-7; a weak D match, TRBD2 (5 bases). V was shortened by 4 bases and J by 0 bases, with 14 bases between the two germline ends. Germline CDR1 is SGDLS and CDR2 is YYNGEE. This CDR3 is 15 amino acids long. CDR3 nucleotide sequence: TGTGCCAGCAGCCCCGGAGGCAGCGTCTCCTACGAGCAGTACTTC. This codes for CASSPGGSVSYEQYF.

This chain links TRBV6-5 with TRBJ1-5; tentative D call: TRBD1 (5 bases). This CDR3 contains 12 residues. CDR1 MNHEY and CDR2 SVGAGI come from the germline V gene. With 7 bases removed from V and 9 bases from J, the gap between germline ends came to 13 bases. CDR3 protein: CASTSGQGPQHF. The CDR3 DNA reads TGTGCCAGCACCTCAGGGCAGGGGCCCCAGCATTTT.

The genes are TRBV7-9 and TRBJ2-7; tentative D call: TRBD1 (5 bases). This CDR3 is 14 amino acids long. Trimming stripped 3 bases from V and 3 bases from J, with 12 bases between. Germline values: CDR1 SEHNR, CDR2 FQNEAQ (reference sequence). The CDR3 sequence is CASSFDSRVYEQYF. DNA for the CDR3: TGTGCCAGCAGCTTCGACAGCAGAGTCTACGAGCAGTACTTC. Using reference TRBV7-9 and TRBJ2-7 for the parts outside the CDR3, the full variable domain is DTGVSQNPRHKITKRGQNVTFRCDPISEHNRLYWYRQTLGQGPEFLTYFQNEAQLEKSRLLSDRFSAERPKGSFSTLEIQRTEQGDSAMYLCASSFDSRVYEQYFGPGTRLTVT.

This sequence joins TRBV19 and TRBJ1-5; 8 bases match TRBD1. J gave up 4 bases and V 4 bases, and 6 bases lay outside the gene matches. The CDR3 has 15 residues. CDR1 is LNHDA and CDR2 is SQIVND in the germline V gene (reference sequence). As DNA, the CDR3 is TGTGCCAGTAGTACCCGACAGGGGCTAAATCAGCCCCAGCATTTT. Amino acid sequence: CASSTRQGLNQPQHF.

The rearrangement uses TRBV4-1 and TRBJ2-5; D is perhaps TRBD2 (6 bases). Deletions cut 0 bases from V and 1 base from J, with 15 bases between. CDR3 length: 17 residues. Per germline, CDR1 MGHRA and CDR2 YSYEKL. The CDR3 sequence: CASSQDLAGGAQETQYF. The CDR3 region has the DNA TGCGCCAGCAGCCAAGATCTCGCGGGCGGGGCCCAAGAGACCCAGTACTTC.

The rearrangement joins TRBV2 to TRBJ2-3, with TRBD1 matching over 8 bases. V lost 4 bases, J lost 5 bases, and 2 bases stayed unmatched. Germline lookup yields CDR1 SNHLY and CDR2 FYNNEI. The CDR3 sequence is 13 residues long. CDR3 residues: CASSGQGKDTQYF. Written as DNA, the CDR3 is TGTGCCAGCAGTGGACAGGGGAAAGATACGCAGTATTTT.

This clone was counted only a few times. CDR3 loop: CASSVLTGTEAFF. For the CDR3, the DNA is TGTGCCAGCAGCGTCCTTACAGGGACTGAAGCTTTCTTT. The gene calls are TRBV9 and TRBJ1-1, with D perhaps TRBD1 (6 bases). This CDR3 contains 13 residues. V lost 2 bases and J 5 bases, leaving 10 bases between the germline ends. Germline lookup yields CDR1 SGDLS and CDR2 YYNGEE.